This TCR beta chain was profiled in a study of human T cells and chemical hapten exposure. Study-level background: 2% DPC applied to an approximately 2 cm by approximately 2 cm arm area sensitized donors.

Time point specified: pre-sensitization, week 0. As for treatment: therapeutic diphenylcyclopropenone sensitization with weekly scalp DPC. Whole blood, unfractionated, served as the material for total RNA extraction. The CDR3 totals 15 residues. Trimming took off 2 bases at V and 0 bases at J, with 11 bases between the two ends. In germline, CDR1 is MNHEY, CDR2 SVGEGT. Library construction involved attaching unique molecular identifiers to individual cDNA molecules, which allowed quantitative, reproducible TCR counting. TCRdb re-called the RACE reads through MiXCR, storing one row per CDR3 protein. The table lists roughly 110,000 distinct CDR3 sequences, around 12% of them singletons. This clonotype was counted between two and nine times.

The chain employs TRBV6-2 or TRBV6-3 and TRBJ2-7; TRBD2 might be the D (5 bases). The material was whole blood, obtained in connection with sensitization to the hapten diphenylcyclopropenone (DPC). This TCR came from a woman aged 45-60 years with alopecia areata. Some clones in this sample may be carry-over from other donors' samples. Here the CDR3 DNA reads TGTGCCAGCAGTTACCGGGGTAGCAGCTCCTACGAGCAGTACTTC. Amino acid sequence: CASSYRGSSSYEQYF.